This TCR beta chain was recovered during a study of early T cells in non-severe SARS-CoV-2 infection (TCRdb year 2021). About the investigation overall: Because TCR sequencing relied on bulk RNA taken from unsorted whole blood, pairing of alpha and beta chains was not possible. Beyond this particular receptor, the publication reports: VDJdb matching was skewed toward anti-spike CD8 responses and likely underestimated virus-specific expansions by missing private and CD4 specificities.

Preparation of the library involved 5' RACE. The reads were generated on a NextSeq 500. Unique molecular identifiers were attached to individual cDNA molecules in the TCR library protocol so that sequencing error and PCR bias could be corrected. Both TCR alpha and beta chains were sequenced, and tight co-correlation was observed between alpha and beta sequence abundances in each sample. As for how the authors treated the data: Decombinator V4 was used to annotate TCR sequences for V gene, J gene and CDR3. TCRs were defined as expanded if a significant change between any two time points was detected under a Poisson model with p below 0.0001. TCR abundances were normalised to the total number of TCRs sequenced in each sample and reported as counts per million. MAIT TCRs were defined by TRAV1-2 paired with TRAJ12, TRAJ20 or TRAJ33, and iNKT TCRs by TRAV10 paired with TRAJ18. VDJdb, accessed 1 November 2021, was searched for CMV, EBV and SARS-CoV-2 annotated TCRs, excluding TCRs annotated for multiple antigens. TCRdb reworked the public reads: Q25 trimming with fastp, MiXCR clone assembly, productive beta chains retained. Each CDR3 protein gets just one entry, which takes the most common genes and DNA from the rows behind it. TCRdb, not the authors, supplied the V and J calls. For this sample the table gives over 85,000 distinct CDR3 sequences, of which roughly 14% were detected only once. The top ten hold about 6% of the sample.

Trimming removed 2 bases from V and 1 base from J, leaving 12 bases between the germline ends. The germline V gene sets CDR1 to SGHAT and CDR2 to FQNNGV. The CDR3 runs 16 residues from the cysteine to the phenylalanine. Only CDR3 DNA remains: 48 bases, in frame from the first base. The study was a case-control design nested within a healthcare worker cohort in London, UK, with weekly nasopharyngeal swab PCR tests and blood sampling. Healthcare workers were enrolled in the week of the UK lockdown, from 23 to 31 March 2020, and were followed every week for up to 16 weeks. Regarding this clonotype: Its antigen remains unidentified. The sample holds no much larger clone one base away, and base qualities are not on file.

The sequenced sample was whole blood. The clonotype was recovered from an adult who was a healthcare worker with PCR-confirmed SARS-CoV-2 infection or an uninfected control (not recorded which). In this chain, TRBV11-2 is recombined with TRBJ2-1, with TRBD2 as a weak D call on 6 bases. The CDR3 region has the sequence CASSLRREVSYNEQFF. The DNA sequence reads TGTGCCAGCAGCTTAAGGCGGGAAGTATCCTACAATGAGCAGTTCTTC. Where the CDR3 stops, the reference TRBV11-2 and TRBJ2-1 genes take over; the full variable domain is EAGVAQSPRYKIIEKRQSVAFWCNPISGHATLYWYQQILGQGPKLLIQFQNNGVVDDSQLPKDRFSAERLKGVDSTLKIQPAKLEDSAVYLCASSLRREVSYNEQFFGPGTRLTVL.